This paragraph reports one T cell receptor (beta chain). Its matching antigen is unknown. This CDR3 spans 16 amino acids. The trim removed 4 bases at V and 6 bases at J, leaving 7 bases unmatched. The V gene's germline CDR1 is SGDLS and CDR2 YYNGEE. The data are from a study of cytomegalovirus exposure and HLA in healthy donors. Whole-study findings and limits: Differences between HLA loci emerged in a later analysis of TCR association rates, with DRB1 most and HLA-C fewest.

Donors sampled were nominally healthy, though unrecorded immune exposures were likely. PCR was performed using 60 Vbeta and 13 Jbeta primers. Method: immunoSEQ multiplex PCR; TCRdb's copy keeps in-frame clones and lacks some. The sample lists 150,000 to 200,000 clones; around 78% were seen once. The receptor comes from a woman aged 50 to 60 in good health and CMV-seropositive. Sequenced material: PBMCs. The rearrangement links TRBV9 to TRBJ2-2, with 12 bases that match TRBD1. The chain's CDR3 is CASSPPGQGASGELFF. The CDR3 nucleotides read TGTGCCAGCAGCCCACCGGGACAGGGGGCGTCCGGGGAGCTGTTTTTT.